Listed below are T cell receptor beta chains from one sample, sequenced in a study of CD8 T cells in acute hepatitis C reinfection. This table comes from immunoSEQ multiplex PCR, and its TCRdb copy is limited to in-frame clones, with some not included. The sample contains some 40,000 clones, roughly 89% of which appear only once. Material: naive CD8+ T cells from PBMCs. The source is a man between 25 and 39 years old with chronic hepatitis C. Each CDR3 is given with its conserved first and last residue. A D gene is named only where the DNA matches it firmly. Clone size is not always given. Where it is, it says once, few, many or a class for expanded clones.

.	TRBJ2-3	TRBD2	TRBV13	TGTGCCAGCAGCAATTTGGTGACTAGCGGGACTGATACGCAGTATTTT	CASSNLVTSGTDTQYF
.	TRBJ1-2	.	TRBV7-2	TGTGCCAGCAGCTTAGCGCCAGGCGACTATGGCTACACCTTC	CASSLAPGDYGYTF
.	TRBJ2-7	.	TRBV4-1	TGCGCCAGCAGCCTCTACTCCTACGAGCAGTACTTC	CASSLYSYEQYF
.	TRBJ1-5	.	TRBV25-1	TGTGCCAGCAGCCCTACAGGGTTTGGCAATCAGCCCCAGCATTTT	CASSPTGFGNQPQHF
once	TRBJ1-4	.	TRBV7-9	TGTGCCAGCAGCCCAGGAGATGGAAGGCCTAATGAAAAACTGTTTTTT	CASSPGDGRPNEKLFF
.	TRBJ2-7	.	TRBV27	TGTGCCAGCAGTCCGGGGACTTACTACGAGCAGTACTTC	CASSPGTYYEQYF
.	TRBJ2-5	.	TRBV7-6	TGTGCCAGCAGCTTAGCGGGGGGACAAGAGACCCAGTACTTC	CASSLAGGQETQYF
.	TRBJ2-2	.	TRBV27	TGTGCCAGCAGACCCGGACAGCTCACCGGGGAGCTGTTTTTT	CASRPGQLTGELFF
.	TRBJ2-6	TRBD1	TRBV13	TGTGCCAGCAGCTTATGGGCGGTGGACAGGGAGAGCTCTGGGGCCAACGTCCTGACTTTC	CASSLWAVDRESSGANVLTF
.	TRBJ1-2	.	TRBV4-1	TGCGCCAGCAGCCAAACTCTGGGACAAGACTATGGCTACACCTTC	CASSQTLGQDYGYTF
once	TRBJ2-1	.	TRBV7-7	TGTGCTAGCAGCTTAGGTGGTAGTAATGAGCAGTTCTTC	CASSLGGSNEQFF
.	TRBJ1-1	TRBD1	TRBV6-6	TGTGCCAGCAGTTACAATCGGACAGGGAACACTGAAGCTTTCTTT	CASSYNRTGNTEAFF
.	TRBJ1-1	.	TRBV23-1	TGCGCCAGCAGTCAATCTGCAGAGAACACTGAAGCTTTCTTT	CASSQSAENTEAFF
.	TRBJ2-3	.	TRBV2	TGTGCCACCTTATCGGGCGGAAACACAGATACGCAGTATTTT	CATLSGGNTDTQYF
.	TRBJ2-3	TRBD1	TRBV2	TGTGCCATGACAATACCGAAGGGGGCCACAGATACGCAGTATTTT	CAMTIPKGATDTQYF
.	TRBJ1-1	.	TRBV10-1	TGCGCCAGCAGTAGGAGGGAGAACACTGAAGCTTTCTTT	CASSRRENTEAFF
.	TRBJ1-4	TRBD1	TRBV2	TGTGCCACCCTGGGCCGGACAGGGGGTAATGAAAAACTGTTTTTT	CATLGRTGGNEKLFF
.	TRBJ2-1	.	TRBV5-8	TGTGCCAGCAGCTTGGGAGGTACCGTGGAGCAGTTCTTC	CASSLGGTVEQFF
.	TRBJ2-3	.	TRBV7-9	TGTGCCAGCAGAATGGGTAGCCCAGATACGCAGTATTTT	CASRMGSPDTQYF
.	TRBJ2-1	TRBD2	TRBV13	TGTGCCAGCAGCCTCGACCGCGACGGGAGGGGGAATGAGCAGTTCTTC	CASSLDRDGRGNEQFF
.	TRBJ2-7	TRBD2	TRBV5-4	TGTGCCAGCAGCGGCCCACTAGCGGGAGACATATACGAGCAGTACTTC	CASSGPLAGDIYEQYF
.	TRBJ1-1	.	TRBV7-6	TGTGCCAGCAGCTCAACCGGAACAGGGGAAGCTTTCTTT	CASSSTGTGEAFF
.	TRBJ2-7	TRBD2	TRBV27	TGTGCCAGCAGTTCCTTAGCGGGACTAACCTACGAGCAGTACTTC	CASSSLAGLTYEQYF
.	TRBJ2-3	TRBD2	TRBV5-4	TGTGCCAGCAGCCTGGGACTAGCCGCCACAGATACGCAGTATTTT	CASSLGLAATDTQYF
.	TRBJ2-1	TRBD2	TRBV6-5	TGTGCCAGCAGTTACTCCGGGACTAGCGTCGCGGGTGAGCAGTTCTTC	CASSYSGTSVAGEQFF
.	TRBJ2-7	.	TRBV5-6	TGTGCCAGCAGCTTGGCGTCGGGTTTCTACGAGCAGTACTTC	CASSLASGFYEQYF
few	TRBJ2-5	.	TRBV9	TGTGCCAGCAGCGTATCAGGGGAGGCCGAGACCCAGTACTTC	CASSVSGEAETQYF
.	TRBJ1-6	.	TRBV11-2	TGTGCCAGCAGCTACCGGGGGGGGCAGGCTAATTCACCCCTCCACTTT	CASSYRGGQANSPLHF
once	TRBJ2-3	TRBD2	TRBV9	TGTGCCAGCAGCCCTCGACTAGCGGGAAGCACAGATACGCAGTATTTT	CASSPRLAGSTDTQYF
.	TRBJ2-1	.	TRBV7-8	TGTGCCAGCAGCGGACTCACCGGGACAACCTACAATGAGCAGTTCTTC	CASSGLTGTTYNEQFF
.	TRBJ1-1	.	TRBV27	TGTGCTACAGGGAACCTCTTGAACACTGAAGCTTTCTTT	CATGNLLNTEAFF
.	TRBJ2-1	.	TRBV10-3	TGTGCCACGAGAACAGGGCATGAGCAGTTCTTC	CATRTGHEQFF
.	TRBJ1-1	.	TRBV6-5	TGTGCCAGCGCTGAAGGGCGGGTGACTGAAGCTTTCTTT	CASAEGRVTEAFF
.	TRBJ2-5	.	TRBV5-4	TGTGCCAGCAGCTTGTTACAGGCCGAAAGGACCCAGTACTTC	CASSLLQAERTQYF
.	TRBJ2-1	TRBD2	TRBV19	TGTGCCAGTAGTTGGTCTAGCGGCAGCTCCTACAATGAGCAGTTCTTC	CASSWSSGSSYNEQFF
.	TRBJ2-1	TRBD2	TRBV6-5	TGTGCCAGCAGTTCGGGGGGGCCTAGCTACAATGAGCAGTTCTTC	CASSSGGPSYNEQFF